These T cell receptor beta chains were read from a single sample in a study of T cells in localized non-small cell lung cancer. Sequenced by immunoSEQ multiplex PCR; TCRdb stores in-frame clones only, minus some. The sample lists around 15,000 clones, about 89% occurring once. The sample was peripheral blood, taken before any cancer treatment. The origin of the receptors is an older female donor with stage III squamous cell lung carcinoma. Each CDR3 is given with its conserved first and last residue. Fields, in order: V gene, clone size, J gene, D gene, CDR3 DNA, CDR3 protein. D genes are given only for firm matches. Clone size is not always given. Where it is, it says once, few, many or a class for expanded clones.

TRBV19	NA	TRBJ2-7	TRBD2	TGTGCCAGTAGTATCGGGACTAGCGGCGCCTACGAGCAGTACTTC	CASSIGTSGAYEQYF
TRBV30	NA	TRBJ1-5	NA	TGTGCCTGGAGTGTACCGGGCCAGCCCCAGCATTTT	CAWSVPGQPQHF
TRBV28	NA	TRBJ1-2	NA	TGTGCCACCCTACTGCGGATTAACTATGGCTACACCTTC	CATLLRINYGYTF
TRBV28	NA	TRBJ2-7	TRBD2	TGTGCCAGCAGCGTGAGCGGGAGGGTCGGGCAGTACTTC	CASSVSGRVGQYF
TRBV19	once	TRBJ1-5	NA	TGTGCCAGTAGTCTCTACAGGGACAATCAGCCCCAGCATTTT	CASSLYRDNQPQHF
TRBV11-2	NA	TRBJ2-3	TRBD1	TGTGCCAGCAGCTTAGGAGGACAGGGACGGCCCACAGATACGCAGTATTTT	CASSLGGQGRPTDTQYF
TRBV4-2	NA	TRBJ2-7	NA	TGTGCCAGCAGCCAAGACAGGGCCTCCTACGAGCAGTACTTC	CASSQDRASYEQYF
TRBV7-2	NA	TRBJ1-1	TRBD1	TGTGCCAGCAGCTGGGGGACAGCTGCCAACACTGAAGCTTTCTTT	CASSWGTAANTEAFF
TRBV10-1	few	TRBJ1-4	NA	TGCGCCAGCAGCCTCCAGACTTTT	CASSLQTF
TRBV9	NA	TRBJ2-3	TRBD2	TGTGCCAGCAGCGTAGATAACGGGGGGACGACAGATACGCAGTATTTT	CASSVDNGGTTDTQYF
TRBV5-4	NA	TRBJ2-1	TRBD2	TGTGCCAGCAGCTTGGCTGTGCGGGGGGCCCAATTGGAGCAGTTCTTC	CASSLAVRGAQLEQFF
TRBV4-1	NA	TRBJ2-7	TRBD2	TGCGCCAGCAGCCAAGATCTTAGCGGGAGATTCTACGAGCAGTACTTC	CASSQDLSGRFYEQYF
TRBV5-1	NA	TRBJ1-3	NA	TGCGCCAGCAGCGAGGGGACTGGAAACACCATATATTTT	CASSEGTGNTIYF
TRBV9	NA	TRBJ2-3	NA	TGTGCCAGCAGCCCCAACACAGATACGCAGTATTTT	CASSPNTDTQYF
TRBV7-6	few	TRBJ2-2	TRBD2	TGTGCCAGCAGCTTCTACCCAGCGGGAGGGACGAGCACCGGGGAGCTGTTTTTT	CASSFYPAGGTSTGELFF
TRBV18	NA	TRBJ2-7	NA	TGTGCCAGCTCACCATTGCGGGCTGCAAGCTCCTACGAGCAGTACTTC	CASSPLRAASSYEQYF
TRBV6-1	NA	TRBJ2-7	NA	TGTGCCAGCACCTCCCTCTTTGTCCACGAGCAGTACTTC	CASTSLFVHEQYF
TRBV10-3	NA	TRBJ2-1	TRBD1	TGTGCCATCAAGTGGACAGGGGGGCTTAATGAGCAGTTCTTC	CAIKWTGGLNEQFF
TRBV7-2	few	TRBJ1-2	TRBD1	TGTGCCAGCAGCGAAGACAGGGAAGGCGGCTACACCTTC	CASSEDREGGYTF
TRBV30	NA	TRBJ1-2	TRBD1	TGTGCCTGGAGTGTCTCTAACAGGGGCGGCTACACCTTC	CAWSVSNRGGYTF
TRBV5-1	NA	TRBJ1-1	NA	TGCGCCAGCAGCTTGGGTGGTCGGGGACTACAGGAGGGTTTCTTT	CASSLGGRGLQEGFF
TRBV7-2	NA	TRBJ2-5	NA	TGTGCCAGCAGCTGGGGGCAAGAGACCCAGTACTTC	CASSWGQETQYF
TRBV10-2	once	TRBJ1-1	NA	TGCGCCAGCACAGCGACCTCGAACACTGAAGCTTTCTTT	CASTATSNTEAFF
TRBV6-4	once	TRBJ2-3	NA	TGTGCCAGCAGTGACTCGTTAACCCTACTTGAGTCCGGAACGCAGTATTTT	CASSDSLTLLESGTQYF
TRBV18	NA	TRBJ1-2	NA	TGTGCCAGCTCACCACTACCTGGACAGAGCTATGGCTACACCTTC	CASSPLPGQSYGYTF
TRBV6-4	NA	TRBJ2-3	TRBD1	TGTGCCAGCAGTGAGACAGGGGGCGAGTCAGATACGCAGTATTTT	CASSETGGESDTQYF
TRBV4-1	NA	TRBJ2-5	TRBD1	TGCGCCAGCAGCCAAGATCTGGCAGGGGGAGAGACCCAGTACTTC	CASSQDLAGGETQYF
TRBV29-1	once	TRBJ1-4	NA	TGCAGCGTTGAAAACGGAGAAAAACTGTTTTTT	CSVENGEKLFF
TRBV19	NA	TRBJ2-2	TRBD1	TGTGCCAGTAGTATACTGGGACAGGGGGCGGTGAACACCGGGGAGCTGTTTTTT	CASSILGQGAVNTGELFF
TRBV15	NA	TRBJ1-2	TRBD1	TGTGCCACCAGCAGAGGCCAGGGGGATGGCTACACCTTC	CATSRGQGDGYTF
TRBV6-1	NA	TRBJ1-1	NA	TGTGCCAGCACCTCCTCGATGGCGGGACACACTGAAGCTTTCTTT	CASTSSMAGHTEAFF
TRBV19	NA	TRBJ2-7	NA	TGTGCCAGCCGAACCAGGGGCCAAAGCGAGCAGTACTTC	CASRTRGQSEQYF
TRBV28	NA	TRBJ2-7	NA	TGTGCCAGCACCGGACAGCTCTACGAGCAGTACTTC	CASTGQLYEQYF
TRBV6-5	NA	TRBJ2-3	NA	TGTGCCAGCGGTCGTTCAGATACGCAGTATTTT	CASGRSDTQYF
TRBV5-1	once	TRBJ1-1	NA	TGCGCCAGCAGCTTGGGAGAGAACACTGAAGCTTTCTTT	CASSLGENTEAFF
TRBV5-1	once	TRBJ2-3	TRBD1	TGCGCCAGCAGCTCACCCGGGACAGGGGATTCAGATACGCAGTATTTT	CASSSPGTGDSDTQYF
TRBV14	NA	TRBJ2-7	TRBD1	TGTGCCAGCAGCCGGACCTACGGGACAGTCTATCGGCAGTACTTC	CASSRTYGTVYRQYF
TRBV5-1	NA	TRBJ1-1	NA	TGCGCCAGCAGCTACAGGGTATCGGGATCCCTGAACACTGAAGCTTTCTTT	CASSYRVSGSLNTEAFF
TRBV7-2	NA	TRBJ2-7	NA	TGTGCCAGCAGCTTTGGTGGGAGTAACCACGAGCAGTACTTC	CASSFGGSNHEQYF
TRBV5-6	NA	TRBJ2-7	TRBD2	TGTGCCAGCAGCCCGACTAGCGGGACCCCCTTAGAGCAGTACTTC	CASSPTSGTPLEQYF
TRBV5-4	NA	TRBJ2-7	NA	TGTGCCAGCAGCGCCCAAGGAGGGTCCTACGAGCAGTACTTC	CASSAQGGSYEQYF
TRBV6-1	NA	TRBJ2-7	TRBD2	TGTGCCAGCAGTGAAGGGGCGGGAGAGGGAGAGTACGAGCAGTACTTC	CASSEGAGEGEYEQYF
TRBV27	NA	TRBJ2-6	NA	TGTGCCAGCAGTCAATGGGGCGGTGGGGCCAACGTCCTGACTTTC	CASSQWGGGANVLTF
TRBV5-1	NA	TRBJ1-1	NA	TGCGCCAGCAGCTCCACTCGGGCGAACACTGAAGCTTTCTTT	CASSSTRANTEAFF
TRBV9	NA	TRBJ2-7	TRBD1	TGTGCCAGCAGCCTAGGGGGACAGGGCTACGAGCAGTACTTC	CASSLGGQGYEQYF
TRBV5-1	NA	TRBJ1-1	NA	TGCGCCAGCAGCTTGGATAGGGCACAAAACACTGAAGCTTTCTTT	CASSLDRAQNTEAFF
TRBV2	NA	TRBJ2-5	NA	TGTGCCAGCAGTGAAAGCGGAACCAGAGAGACCCAGTACTTC	CASSESGTRETQYF
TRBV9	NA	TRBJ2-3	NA	TGTGCCAGCGGGTTCGGCGGGGATAGCACAGATACGCAGTATTTT	CASGFGGDSTDTQYF
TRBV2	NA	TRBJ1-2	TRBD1	TGTGCCAGCAATACCGGACAGGGACTCTATGGCTACACCTTC	CASNTGQGLYGYTF
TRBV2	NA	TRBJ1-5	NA	TGTGCCAGCAGTCTAGGCGCCAGATCGGGGCCCCAGCATTTT	CASSLGARSGPQHF
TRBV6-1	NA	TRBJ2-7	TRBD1	TGTGCCAGCAGTGAACGGTTTGGGGACAGGGGGCGATATAGCTCCTACGAGCAGTACTTC	CASSERFGDRGRYSSYEQYF
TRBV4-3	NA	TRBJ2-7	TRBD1	TGCGCCAGCAGCCAGCCGGGACAGGGTTTCGAAAGGCAGTACTTC	CASSQPGQGFERQYF
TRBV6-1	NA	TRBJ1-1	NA	TGTGCCAGCAGTGAAACCTGGGGGCTAAGAACTGAAGCTTTCTTT	CASSETWGLRTEAFF
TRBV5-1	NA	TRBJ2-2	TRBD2	TGCGCCAGCAGCTTGGAGCTAGCGGCCGGGGAGCTGTTTTTT	CASSLELAAGELFF